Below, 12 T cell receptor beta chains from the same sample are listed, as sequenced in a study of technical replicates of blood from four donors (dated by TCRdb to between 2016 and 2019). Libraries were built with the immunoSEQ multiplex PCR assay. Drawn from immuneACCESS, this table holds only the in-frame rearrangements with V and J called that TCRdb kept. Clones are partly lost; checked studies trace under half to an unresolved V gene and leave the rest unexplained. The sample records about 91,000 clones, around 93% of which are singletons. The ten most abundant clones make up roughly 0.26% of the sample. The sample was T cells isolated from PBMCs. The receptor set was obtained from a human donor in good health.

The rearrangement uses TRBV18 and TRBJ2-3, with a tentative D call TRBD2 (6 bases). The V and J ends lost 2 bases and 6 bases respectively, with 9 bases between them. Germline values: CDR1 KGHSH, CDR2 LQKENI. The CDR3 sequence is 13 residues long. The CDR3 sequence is CASSPTGGDTQYF. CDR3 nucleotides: TGTGCCAGCTCACCAACAGGAGGGGATACGCAGTATTTT. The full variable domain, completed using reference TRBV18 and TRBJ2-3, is NAGVMQNPRHLVRRRGQEARLRCSPMKGHSHVYWYRQLPEEGLKFMVYLQKENIIDESGMPKERFSAEFPKEGPSILRIQQVVRGDSAAYFCASSPTGGDTQYFGPGTRLTVL.

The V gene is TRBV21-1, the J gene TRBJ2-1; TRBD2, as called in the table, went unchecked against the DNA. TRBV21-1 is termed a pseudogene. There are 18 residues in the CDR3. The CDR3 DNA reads TGTGCCAGCAGCAAAGTGAAAGCGGGGGGCGAACCCTACAATGAGCAGTTCTTC. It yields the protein CASSKVKAGGEPYNEQFF.

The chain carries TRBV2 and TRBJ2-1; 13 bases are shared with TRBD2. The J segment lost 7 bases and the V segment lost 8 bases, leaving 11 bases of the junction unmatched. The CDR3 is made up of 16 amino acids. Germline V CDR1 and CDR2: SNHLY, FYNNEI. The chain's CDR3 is CASEGTRLAGGNEQFF. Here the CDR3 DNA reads TGTGCCAGCGAGGGGACCAGACTAGCGGGAGGAAATGAGCAGTTCTTC. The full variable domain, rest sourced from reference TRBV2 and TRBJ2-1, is EPEVTQTPSHQVTQMGQEVILRCVPISNHLYFYWYRQILGQKVEFLVSFYNNEISEKSEIFDDQFSVERPDGSNFTLKIRSTKLEDSAMYFCASEGTRLAGGNEQFFGPGTRLTVL.

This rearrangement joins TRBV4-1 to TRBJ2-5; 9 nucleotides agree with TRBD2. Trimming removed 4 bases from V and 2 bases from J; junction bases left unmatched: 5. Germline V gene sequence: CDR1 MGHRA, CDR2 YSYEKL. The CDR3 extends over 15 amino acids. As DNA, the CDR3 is TGCGCCAGCAGCCCTCGGACTAGCGATCAAGAGACCCAGTACTTC. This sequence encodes CASSPRTSDQETQYF.

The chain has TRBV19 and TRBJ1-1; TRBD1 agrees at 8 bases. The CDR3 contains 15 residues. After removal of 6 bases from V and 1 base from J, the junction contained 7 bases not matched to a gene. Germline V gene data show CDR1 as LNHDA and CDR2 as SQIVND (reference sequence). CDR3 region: CASRTTGAPNTEAFF. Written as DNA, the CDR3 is TGTGCCAGTAGGACGACAGGGGCCCCGAACACTGAAGCTTTCTTT.

The DNA of the CDR3 is TGCGCCAGCAGCCAGGCGTCACAGGGGGCCTCTGGGGCCAACGTCCTGACTTTC. Its translation is CASSQASQGASGANVLTF. V is TRBV4-1 and J is TRBJ2-6, with 9 nucleotides matching TRBD1. V trimming: 3 bases; J trimming: 0 bases; junction bases outside the gene matches: 6. The CDR3 sequence is 18 residues long. Germline CDR1 reads MGHRA; CDR2 reads YSYEKL.

CDR3 bases: TGTGCCACCAGCAGAGGTCGGACAGGGGGCCTCATGAACACTGAAGCTTTCTTT. The encoded protein is CATSRGRTGGLMNTEAFF. The chain recombines TRBV15 with TRBJ1-1; TRBD1 matches at 11 bases. Germline CDR1 is LNHNV and CDR2 is YYDKDF (reference sequence). The V segment lost 1 base and the J segment 0 bases; nucleotides outside the gene matches: 7. The CDR3 consists of 18 residues. Full variable domain (outside the CDR3, taken from reference TRBV15 and TRBJ1-1): DAMVIQNPRYQVTQFGKPVTLSCSQTLNHNVMYWYQQKSSQAPKLLFHYYDKDFNNEADTPDNFQSRRPNTSFCFLDIRSPGLGDTAMYLCATSRGRTGGLMNTEAFFGQGTRLTVV.

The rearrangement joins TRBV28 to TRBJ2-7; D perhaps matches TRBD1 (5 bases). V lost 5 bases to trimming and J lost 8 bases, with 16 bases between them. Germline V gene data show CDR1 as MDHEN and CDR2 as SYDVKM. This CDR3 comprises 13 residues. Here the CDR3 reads CASSPTDTLQQYF. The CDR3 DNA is TGTGCCAGCAGTCCGACAGACACACTCCAGCAGTACTTC.

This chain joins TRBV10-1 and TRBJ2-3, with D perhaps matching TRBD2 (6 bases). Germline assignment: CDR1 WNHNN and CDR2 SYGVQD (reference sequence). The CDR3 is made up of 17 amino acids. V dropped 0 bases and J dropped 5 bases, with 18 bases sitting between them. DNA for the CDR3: TGCGCCAGCAGTGAGTCCCCCGCGGGAATTGAGCGAGATACGCAGTATTTT. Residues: CASSESPAGIERDTQYF.

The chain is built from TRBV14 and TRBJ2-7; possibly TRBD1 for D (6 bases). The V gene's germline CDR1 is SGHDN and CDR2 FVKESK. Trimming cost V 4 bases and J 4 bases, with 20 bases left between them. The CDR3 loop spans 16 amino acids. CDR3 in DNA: TGTGCCAGCAGCCCTGCAATACCAGGGGATGGATACGAGCAGTACTTC. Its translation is CASSPAIPGDGYEQYF.

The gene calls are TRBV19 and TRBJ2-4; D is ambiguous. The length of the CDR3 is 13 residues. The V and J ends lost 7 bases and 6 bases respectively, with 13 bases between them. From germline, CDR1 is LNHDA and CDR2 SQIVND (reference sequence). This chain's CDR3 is CASMGRPSNIQYF. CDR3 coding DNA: TGTGCCAGTATGGGCAGGCCCTCAAACATTCAGTACTTC.

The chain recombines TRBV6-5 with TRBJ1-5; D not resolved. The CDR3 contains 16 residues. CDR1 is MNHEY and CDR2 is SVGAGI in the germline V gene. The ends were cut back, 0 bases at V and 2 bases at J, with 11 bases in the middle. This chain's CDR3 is CASSYSGNLGNQPQHF. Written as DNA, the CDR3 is TGTGCCAGCAGTTACTCCGGGAACTTGGGCAATCAGCCCCAGCATTTT.